This TCR beta chain was observed in a study of blood T cell repertoires in COVID-19. Method: immunoSEQ multiplex PCR; TCRdb's copy keeps in-frame clones and lacks some. The sample includes over 450,000 clones, about 89% of them seen just once. Trimming cost V 4 bases and J 13 bases; bases outside gene matches: 12. The germline gives CDR1 MGHRA, CDR2 YSYEKL. The CDR3 is 14 amino acids. Enrollment of patients from Seattle took place during active infection, with longitudinal follow-up. The material sequenced was peripheral blood. This sequence joins TRBV4-1 and TRBJ1-4; 7 nucleotides align to TRBD1. This sequence was found in a woman in her 50s with COVID-19, enrolled during active disease. CDR3 nucleotide sequence: TGCGCCAGCAGCCCACTAGGGACAGCGGGTTCACTGTTTTTT. Its protein product is CASSPLGTAGSLFF.